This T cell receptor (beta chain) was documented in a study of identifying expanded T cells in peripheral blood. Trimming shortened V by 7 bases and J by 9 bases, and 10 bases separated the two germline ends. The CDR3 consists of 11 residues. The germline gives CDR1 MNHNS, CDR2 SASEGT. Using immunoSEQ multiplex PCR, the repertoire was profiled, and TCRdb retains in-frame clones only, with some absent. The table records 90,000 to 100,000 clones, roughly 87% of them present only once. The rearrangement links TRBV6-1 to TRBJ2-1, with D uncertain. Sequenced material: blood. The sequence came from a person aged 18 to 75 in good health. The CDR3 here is CASIKNSEQFF. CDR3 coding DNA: TGTGCCAGCATTAAGAACAGTGAGCAGTTCTTC.